The sequence of this TCR beta chain was determined in a study of T and B cells in COVID-19 patients. About the study: Peripheral blood came from COVID-19 patients with active infection or after recovery. The recovered cohort's median age was about 31 years, versus roughly 63 years in active infection.

This clonotype was seen a few times. Its target is unknown. V dropped 1 base and J dropped 4 bases, with 20 bases sitting between them. Germline V gives CDR1 MNHNS, CDR2 SASEGT. This CDR3 is built from 18 residues. TRB rearrangements were amplified by multiplex PCR with BIOMED2 TRB-A/B primers. One entry per CDR3 protein results from TCRdb running MiXCR on the multiplex PCR reads. The repertoire holds 9,000 to 13,000 distinct CDR3 sequences, with around 34% as singletons. From blood, about 250-500 ng of genomic DNA served as TRB template. General observations from the study: Few blood samples existed from mildly ill patients during symptoms or early in severe cases. Patients with COVID-19 reportedly showed strongly skewed T cell receptor beta variable and joining gene usage.

What was sequenced was blood. The chain joins TRBV6-1 to TRBJ1-5; D is unresolved. This sequence originates from a human donor with active COVID-19. The CDR3 loop reads CASSEGRELVGENQPQHF. For the CDR3, the DNA is TGTGCCAGCAGTGAAGGTCGGGAATTGGTTGGTGAAAATCAGCCCCAGCATTTT.